This T cell receptor beta chain was obtained from a study of shared clonotypes between healthy human individuals. Study results and caveats: An anticipated effect of sequencing depth on clonotype sharing among donors was recognized.

Unsorted samples used around 98 million PBMCs for genomic DNA. Each unsorted PBMC replicate got 300 ng genomic DNA, roughly 30,000 genomes. Here immunoSEQ multiplex PCR was the method, and the copy in TCRdb shows in-frame clones only, minus some. This sample yields 400,000 to 500,000 clones, of which around 80% are seen a single time; approximately 12% belongs to the top ten. This clone has at least ten counts. Its specificity is unknown. V lost 3 bases, J lost 5 bases, and 1 base stayed unmatched. Germline V gene lookup returns CDR1 SQVTM and CDR2 ANQGSEA. This CDR3 region has 11 residues. The receptor was isolated from a woman aged 40-49 years in good health. Some clones in this sample may be carry-over from other donors' samples. Input material: PBMCs. This chain uses TRBV29-1 with TRBJ2-7; 7 positions agree with TRBD1. The CDR3 sequence: CSVETGHEQYF. The CDR3 region has the DNA TGCAGCGTTGAGACAGGGCACGAGCAGTACTTC.